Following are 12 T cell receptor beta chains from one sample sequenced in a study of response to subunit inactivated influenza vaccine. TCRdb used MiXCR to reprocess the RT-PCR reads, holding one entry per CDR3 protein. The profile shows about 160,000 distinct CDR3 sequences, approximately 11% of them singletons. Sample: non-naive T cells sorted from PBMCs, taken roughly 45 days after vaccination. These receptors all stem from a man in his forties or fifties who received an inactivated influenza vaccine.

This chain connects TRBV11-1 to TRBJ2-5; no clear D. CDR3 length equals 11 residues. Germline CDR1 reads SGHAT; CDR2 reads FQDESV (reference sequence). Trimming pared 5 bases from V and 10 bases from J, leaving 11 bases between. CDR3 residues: CASSDWSVQYF. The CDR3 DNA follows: TGTGCCAGCAGCGACTGGAGCGTCCAGTACTTC.

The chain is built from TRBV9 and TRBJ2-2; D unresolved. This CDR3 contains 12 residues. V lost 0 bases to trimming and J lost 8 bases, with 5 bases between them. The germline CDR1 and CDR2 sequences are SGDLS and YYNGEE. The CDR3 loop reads CASSVDRGELFF. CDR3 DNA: TGTGCCAGCAGCGTAGATCGGGGGGAGCTGTTTTTT.

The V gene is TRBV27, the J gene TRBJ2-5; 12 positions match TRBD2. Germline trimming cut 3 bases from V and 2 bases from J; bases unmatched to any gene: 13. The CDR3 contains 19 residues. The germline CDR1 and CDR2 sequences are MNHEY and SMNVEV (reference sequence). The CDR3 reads CASSFKSTSGGRAQETQYF. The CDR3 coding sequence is TGTGCCAGCAGTTTTAAAAGTACTAGCGGGGGGCGTGCACAAGAGACCCAGTACTTC.

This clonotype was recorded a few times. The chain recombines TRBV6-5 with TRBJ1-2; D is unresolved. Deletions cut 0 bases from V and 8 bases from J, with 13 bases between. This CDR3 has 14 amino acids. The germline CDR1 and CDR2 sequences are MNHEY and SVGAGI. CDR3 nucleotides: TGTGCCAGCAGTTACTCCGGGGAGGGCGGGGGCTACACCTTC. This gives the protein CASSYSGEGGGYTF.

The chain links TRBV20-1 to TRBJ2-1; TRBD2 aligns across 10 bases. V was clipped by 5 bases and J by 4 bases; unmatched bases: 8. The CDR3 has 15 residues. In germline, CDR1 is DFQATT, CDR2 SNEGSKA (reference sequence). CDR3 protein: CSALTGTSVYNEQFF. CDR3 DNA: TGCAGTGCTTTAACCGGGACTAGCGTATACAATGAGCAGTTCTTC.

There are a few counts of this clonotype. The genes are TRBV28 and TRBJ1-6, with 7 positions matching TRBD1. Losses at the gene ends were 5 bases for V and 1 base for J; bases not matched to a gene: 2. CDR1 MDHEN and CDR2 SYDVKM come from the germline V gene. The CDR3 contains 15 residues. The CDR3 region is CASSAQGSYNSPLHF. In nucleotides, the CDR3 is TGTGCCAGCAGTGCACAGGGGTCCTATAATTCACCCCTCCACTTT.

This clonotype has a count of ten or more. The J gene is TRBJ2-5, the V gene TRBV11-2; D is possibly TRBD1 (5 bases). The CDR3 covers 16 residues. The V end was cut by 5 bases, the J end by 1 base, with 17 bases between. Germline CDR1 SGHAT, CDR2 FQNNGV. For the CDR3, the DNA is TGTGCCAGCAGCCCACAGACGACAGTTTTCCAAGAGACCCAGTACTTC. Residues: CASSPQTTVFQETQYF.

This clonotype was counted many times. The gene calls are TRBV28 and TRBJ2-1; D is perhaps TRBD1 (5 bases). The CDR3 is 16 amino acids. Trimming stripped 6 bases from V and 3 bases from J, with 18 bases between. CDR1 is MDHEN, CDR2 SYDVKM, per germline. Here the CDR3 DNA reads TGTGCCAGCAGGCCCCTTCAGGGAACCGACTACAATGAGCAGTTCTTC. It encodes CASRPLQGTDYNEQFF. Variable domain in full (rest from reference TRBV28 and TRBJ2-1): DVKVTQSSRYLVKRTGEKVFLECVQDMDHENMFWYRQDPGLGLRLIYFSYDVKMKEKGDIPEGYSVSREKKERFSLILESASTNQTSMYLCASRPLQGTDYNEQFFGPGTRLTVL.

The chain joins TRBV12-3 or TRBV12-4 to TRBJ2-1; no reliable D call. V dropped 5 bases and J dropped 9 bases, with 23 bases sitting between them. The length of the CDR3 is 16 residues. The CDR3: CASSPAARPGLAEQFF. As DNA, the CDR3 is TGTGCCAGCAGTCCCGCGGCCAGGCCCGGCCTTGCTGAGCAGTTCTTC.

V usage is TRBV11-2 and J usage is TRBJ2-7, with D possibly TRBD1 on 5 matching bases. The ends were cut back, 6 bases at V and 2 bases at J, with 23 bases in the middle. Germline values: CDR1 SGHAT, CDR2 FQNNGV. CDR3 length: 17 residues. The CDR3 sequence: CASSPNRGKGPPYEQYF. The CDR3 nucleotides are TGTGCCAGCAGTCCAAATAGGGGCAAGGGGCCCCCCTACGAGCAGTACTTC.

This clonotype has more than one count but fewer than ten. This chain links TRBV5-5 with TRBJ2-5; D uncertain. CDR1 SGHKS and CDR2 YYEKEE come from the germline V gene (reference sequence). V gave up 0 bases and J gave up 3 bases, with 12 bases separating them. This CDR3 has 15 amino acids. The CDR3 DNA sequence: TGTGCCAGCAGCTTGGACGCGATGGGGAAAGAGACCCAGTACTTC. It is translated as CASSLDAMGKETQYF.

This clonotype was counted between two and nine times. CDR3 in amino acids: CASRTGAGNTIYF. DNA of the CDR3: TGTGCCAGCAGGACAGGGGCTGGAAACACCATATATTTT. The genes are TRBV12-3 or TRBV12-4 and TRBJ1-3; 8 bases align to TRBD1. Unmatched junction bases numbered 0, after V lost 6 bases and J lost 2 bases. The length of the CDR3 is 13 residues.